This T cell receptor beta chain stems from a study of T-cell memory formation after mild COVID-19. Study-wide context: TCR clusters largely stayed donor specific.

This CDR3 contains 18 residues. V shed 4 bases and J 1 base; nucleotides not matched to a gene: 15. Germline values: CDR1 SQVTM, CDR2 ANQGSEA. Constant-segment-primed 5'RACE gave TCR alpha and TCR beta cDNA libraries with sample barcodes and UMIs. TCRdb re-called the 5' RACE reads with MiXCR, one entry per CDR3 protein. The sample lists 450,000 to 650,000 distinct CDR3 sequences, 20% to 25% seen once, with about 8.2% in the top ten. Concerning this clonotype: Its antigen is as yet unknown.

Findings and limits, study-wide: Some SARS-CoV-2-responding clones were already detected in memory before infection.

The V and J genes are TRBV29-1 and TRBJ2-5, with TRBD2 identical over 10 bases. The TCR sequence derives from an adult woman who had mild COVID-19 (a few samples of this study predate the infection). Cell type and time point are not known. Sample: PBMCs or a T cell subset sorted from them (not recorded which). In DNA form, the CDR3 reads TGCAGCGTTGTGTGGTCGAGCGGGAGGGTCCTTTTCCAAGAGACCCAGTACTTC. Its translation: CSVVWSSGRVLFQETQYF.